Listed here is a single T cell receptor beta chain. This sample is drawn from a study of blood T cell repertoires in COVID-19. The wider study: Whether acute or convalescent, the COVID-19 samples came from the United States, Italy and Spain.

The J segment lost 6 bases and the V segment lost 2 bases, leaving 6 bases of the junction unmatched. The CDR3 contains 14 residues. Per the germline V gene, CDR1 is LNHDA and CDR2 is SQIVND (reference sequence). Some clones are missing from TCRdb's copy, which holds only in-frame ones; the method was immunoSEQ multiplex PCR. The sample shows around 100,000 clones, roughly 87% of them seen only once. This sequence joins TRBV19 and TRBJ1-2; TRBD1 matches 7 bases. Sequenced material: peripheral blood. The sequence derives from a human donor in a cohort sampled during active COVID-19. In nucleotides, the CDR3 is TGTGCCAGTAGTATATATGTCGGGACAGATGGCTACACCTTC. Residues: CASSIYVGTDGYTF. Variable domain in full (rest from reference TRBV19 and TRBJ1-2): DGGITQSPKYLFRKEGQNVTLSCEQNLNHDAMYWYRQDPGQGLRLIYYSQIVNDFQKGDIAEGYSVSREKKESFPLTVTSAQKNPTAFYLCASSIYVGTDGYTFGSGTRLTVV.